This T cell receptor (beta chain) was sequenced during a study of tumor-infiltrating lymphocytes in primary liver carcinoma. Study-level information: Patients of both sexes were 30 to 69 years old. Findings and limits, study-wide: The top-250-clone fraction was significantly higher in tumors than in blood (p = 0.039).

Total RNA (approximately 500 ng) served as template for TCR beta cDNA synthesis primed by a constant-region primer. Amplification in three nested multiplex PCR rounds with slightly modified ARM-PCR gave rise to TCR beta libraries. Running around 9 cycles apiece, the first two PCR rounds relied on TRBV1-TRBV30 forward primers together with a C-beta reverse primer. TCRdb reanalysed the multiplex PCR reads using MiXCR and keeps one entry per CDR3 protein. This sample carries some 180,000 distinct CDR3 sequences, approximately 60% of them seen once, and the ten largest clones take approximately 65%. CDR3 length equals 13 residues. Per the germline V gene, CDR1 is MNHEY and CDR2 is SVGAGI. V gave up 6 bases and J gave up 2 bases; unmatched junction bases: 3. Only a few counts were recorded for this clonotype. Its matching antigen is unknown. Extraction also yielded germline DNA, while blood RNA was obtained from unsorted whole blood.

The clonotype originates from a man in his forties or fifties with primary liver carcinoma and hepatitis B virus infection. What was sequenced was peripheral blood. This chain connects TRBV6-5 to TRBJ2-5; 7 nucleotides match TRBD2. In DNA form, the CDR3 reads TGTGCCAGCAGAAACGGGAGGCAAGAGACCCAGTACTTC. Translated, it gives CASRNGRQETQYF.